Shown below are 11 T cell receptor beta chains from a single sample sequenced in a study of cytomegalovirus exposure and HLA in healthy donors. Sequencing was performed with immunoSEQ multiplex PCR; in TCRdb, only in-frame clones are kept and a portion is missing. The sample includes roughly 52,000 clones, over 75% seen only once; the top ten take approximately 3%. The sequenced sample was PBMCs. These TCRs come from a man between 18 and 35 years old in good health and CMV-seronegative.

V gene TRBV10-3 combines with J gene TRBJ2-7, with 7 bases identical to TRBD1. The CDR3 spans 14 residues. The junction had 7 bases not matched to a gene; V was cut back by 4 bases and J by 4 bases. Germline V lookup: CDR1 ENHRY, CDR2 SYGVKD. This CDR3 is CAISVTGRLYEQYF. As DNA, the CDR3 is TGTGCCATCAGTGTGACAGGGCGTCTTTACGAGCAGTACTTC.

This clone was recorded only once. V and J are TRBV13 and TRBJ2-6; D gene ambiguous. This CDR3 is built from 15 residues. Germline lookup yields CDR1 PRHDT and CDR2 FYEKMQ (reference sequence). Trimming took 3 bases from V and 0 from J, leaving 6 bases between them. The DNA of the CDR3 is TGTGCCAGCAGCTTGCGGAGCTCTGGGGCCAACGTCCTGACTTTC. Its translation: CASSLRSSGANVLTF.

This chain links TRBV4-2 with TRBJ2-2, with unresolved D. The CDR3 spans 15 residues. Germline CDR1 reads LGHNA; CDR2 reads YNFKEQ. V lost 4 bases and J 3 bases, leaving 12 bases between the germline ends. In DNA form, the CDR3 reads TGTGCCAGCAGCCTAGGAACCCAGGACACCGGGGAGCTGTTTTTT. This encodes CASSLGTQDTGELFF.

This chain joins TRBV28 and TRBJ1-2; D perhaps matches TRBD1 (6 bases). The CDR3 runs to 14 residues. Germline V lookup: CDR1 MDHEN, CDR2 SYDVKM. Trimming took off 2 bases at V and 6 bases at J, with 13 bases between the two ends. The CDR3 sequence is CASSLETGINGYTF. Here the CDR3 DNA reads TGTGCCAGCAGTTTAGAAACAGGGATTAATGGCTACACCTTC.

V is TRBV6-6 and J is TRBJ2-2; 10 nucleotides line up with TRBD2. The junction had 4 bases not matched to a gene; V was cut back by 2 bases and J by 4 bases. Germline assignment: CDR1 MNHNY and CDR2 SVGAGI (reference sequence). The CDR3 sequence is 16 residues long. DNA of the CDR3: TGTGCCAGCAGTTACGGGGGGACTAGCGTCACCGGGGAGCTGTTTTTT. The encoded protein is CASSYGGTSVTGELFF.

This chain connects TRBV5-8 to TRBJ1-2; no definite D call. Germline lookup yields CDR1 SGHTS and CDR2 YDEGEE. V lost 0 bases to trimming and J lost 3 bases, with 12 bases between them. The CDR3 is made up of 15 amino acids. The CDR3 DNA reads TGTGCCAGCAGCTTGGACGCCCGCTTAGACTATGGCTACACCTTC. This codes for CASSLDARLDYGYTF.

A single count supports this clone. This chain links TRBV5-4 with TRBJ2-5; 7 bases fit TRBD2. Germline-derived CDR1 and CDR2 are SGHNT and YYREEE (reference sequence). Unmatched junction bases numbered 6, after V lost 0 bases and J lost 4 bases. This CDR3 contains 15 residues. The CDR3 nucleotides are TGTGCCAGCAGCTTGGTGGGGAGGGTGCGAGAGACCCAGTACTTC. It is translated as CASSLVGRVRETQYF.

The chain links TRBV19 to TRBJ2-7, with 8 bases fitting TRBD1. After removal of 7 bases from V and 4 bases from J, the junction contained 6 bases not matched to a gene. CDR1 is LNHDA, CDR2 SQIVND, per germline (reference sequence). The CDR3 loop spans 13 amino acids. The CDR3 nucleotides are TGTGCCAGTAAGCAGGGACAGGCTTACGAGCAGTACTTC. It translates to CASKQGQAYEQYF.

The CDR3: CASSHAGDDTEAFF. CDR3 nucleotides: TGCGCCAGCAGTCATGCAGGCGATGACACTGAAGCTTTCTTT. The gene calls are TRBV23-1 and TRBJ1-1; D unclear. TRBV23-1 is noted as an ORF with a role that remains uncertain. V lost 3 bases to trimming and J lost 3 bases, with 11 bases between them. The CDR3 sequence is 14 residues long.

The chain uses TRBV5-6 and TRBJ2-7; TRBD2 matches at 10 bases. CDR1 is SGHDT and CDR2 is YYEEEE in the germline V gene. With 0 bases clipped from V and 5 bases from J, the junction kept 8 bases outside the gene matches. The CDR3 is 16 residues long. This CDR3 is CASSLGPSGSSDEQYF. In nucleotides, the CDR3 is TGTGCCAGCAGCTTGGGCCCTAGCGGGAGTAGCGACGAGCAGTACTTC.

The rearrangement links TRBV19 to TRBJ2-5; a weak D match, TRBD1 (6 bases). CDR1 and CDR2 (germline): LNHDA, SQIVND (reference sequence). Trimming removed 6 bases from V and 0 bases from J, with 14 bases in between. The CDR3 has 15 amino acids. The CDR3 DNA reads TGTGCCAGTAGGGACAGCGTGAGCCACCAAGAGACCCAGTACTTC. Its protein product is CASRDSVSHQETQYF.